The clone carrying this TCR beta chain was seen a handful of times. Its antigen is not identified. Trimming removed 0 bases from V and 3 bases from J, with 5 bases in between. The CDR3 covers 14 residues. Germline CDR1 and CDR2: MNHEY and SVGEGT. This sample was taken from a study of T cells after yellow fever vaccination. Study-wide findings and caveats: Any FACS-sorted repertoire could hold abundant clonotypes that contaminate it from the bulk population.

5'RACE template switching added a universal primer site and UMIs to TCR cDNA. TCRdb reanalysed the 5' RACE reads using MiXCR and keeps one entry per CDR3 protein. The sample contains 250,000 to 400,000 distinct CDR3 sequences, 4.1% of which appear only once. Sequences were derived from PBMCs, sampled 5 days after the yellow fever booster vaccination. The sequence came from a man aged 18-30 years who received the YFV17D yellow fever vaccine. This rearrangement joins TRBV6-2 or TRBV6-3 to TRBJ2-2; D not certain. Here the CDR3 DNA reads TGTGCCAGCAGTTACTCACTACACACCGGGGAGCTGTTTTTT. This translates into CASSYSLHTGELFF.